This TCR beta chain emerged from a study of control samples from healthy donors and cancer patients. Profiled with immunoSEQ multiplex PCR; TCRdb holds only in-frame clones, not every one. The sample lists 90,000 or so clones; around four fifths were seen once. Germline-derived CDR1 and CDR2 are SGDLS and YYNGEE. The CDR3 has 15 amino acids. Germline trimming cut 7 bases from V and 4 bases from J; bases unmatched to any gene: 9. In its sample, this clone was seen once. Sequencing was done on a sample of blood. The rearrangement joins TRBV9 to TRBJ1-2; the match to TRBD1 covers 11 bases. This clonotype originated in a man aged 25-40 years in good health. The CDR3 sequence: CASRLRDRGVYGYTF. The CDR3, as DNA: TGTGCCAGCCGACTCCGGGACAGGGGGGTCTATGGCTACACCTTC.